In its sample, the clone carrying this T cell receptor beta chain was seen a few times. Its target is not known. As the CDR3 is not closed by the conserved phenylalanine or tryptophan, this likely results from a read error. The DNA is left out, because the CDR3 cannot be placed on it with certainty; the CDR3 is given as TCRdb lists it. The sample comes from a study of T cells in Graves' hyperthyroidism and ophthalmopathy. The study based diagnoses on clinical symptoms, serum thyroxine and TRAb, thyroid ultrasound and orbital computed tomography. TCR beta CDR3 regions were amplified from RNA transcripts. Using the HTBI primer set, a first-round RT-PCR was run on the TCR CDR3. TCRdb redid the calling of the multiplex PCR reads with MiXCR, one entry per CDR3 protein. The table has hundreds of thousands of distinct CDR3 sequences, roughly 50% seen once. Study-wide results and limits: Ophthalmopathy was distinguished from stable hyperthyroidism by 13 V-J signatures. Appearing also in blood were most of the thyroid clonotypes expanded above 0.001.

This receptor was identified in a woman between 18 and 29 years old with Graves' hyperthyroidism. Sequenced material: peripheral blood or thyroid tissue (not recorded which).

CDR3 region: CASSDSDRVY. The chain links TRBV9 to TRBJ1-1; the DNA was not used to check the table's D call, TRBD1. The germline V gene has CDR1 SGDLS and CDR2 YYNGEE. The CDR3 extends over 10 residues, inclusive of both ends.